The clone carrying this TCR beta chain was seen ten or more times. The antigen is not known. MiXCR, run by TCRdb on the reads, gives a single entry per CDR3 protein. The sample records approximately 730,000 distinct CDR3 sequences, around a third being singletons. The data are from a study of T cell repertoires in cytomegalovirus infection. Overall study context: CMV epitopes in the study were HLA-C-restricted (recently identified) and HLA-B-restricted (well studied). An indication of both CMV infection and matching HLA type came from public TCR beta signatures.

The length of the CDR3 is 16 residues. The germline gives CDR1 SGHTA, CDR2 FQGNSA. The V end was cut by 1 base, the J end by 0 bases, with 10 bases between. Notes on the study in general: The ex vivo response was dominated by HLA-C-restricted CMV-specific TCR beta clonotypes. Cumulative public TCR beta family frequency identified CMV carriers with the relevant HLA.

The receptor's source is a human donor in good health (CMV status not recorded). Some clones in this sample may be carry-over from other donors' samples. The sample here was cultured PBMCs, taken from culture after CMV antigen stimulation. This rearrangement joins TRBV7-2 to TRBJ1-3; no reliable D call. CDR3 protein: CASSLVRPYSGNTIYF. CDR3 in DNA: TGTGCCAGCAGCTTAGTACGTCCTTACTCTGGAAACACCATATATTTT.